The 5 T cell receptor beta chains below were found in one sample sequenced in a study of blood T cell repertoires in COVID-19. Measured with immunoSEQ multiplex PCR; TCRdb has only the in-frame clones, and not every one. Here the sample spans under 65,000 clones, 80% to 90% being singletons. Sequenced sample: peripheral blood. The source of these receptors is a human donor in a cohort sampled during active COVID-19.

This chain connects TRBV2 to TRBJ2-5, with D perhaps TRBD2 (6 bases). The ends were cut back, 7 bases at V and 2 bases at J, with 14 bases in the middle. Germline CDR1 and CDR2: SNHLY and FYNNEI. The CDR3 is 14 residues long. Here the CDR3 DNA reads TGTGCCAGCATCCGGGAGAGGATTCAAGAGACCCAGTACTTC. Protein: CASIRERIQETQYF. The full variable domain, with the rest looked up from reference TRBV2 and TRBJ2-5, is EPEVTQTPSHQVTQMGQEVILRCVPISNHLYFYWYRQILGQKVEFLVSFYNNEISEKSEIFDDQFSVERPDGSNFTLKIRSTKLEDSAMYFCASIRERIQETQYFGPGTRLLVL.

The chain employs TRBV11-3 and TRBJ2-3; no firm D call. Germline V lookup: CDR1 SGHNT, CDR2 YENEEA. Deletions cut 1 base from V and 2 bases from J, with 7 bases between. The CDR3 has 14 amino acids. The CDR3: CASSLGAVTDTQYF. CDR3 coding DNA: TGTGCCAGCAGCTTAGGGGCAGTCACAGATACGCAGTATTTT.

This chain connects TRBV2 to TRBJ1-1, with a weak D call TRBD1 (6 bases). V shed 5 bases and J shed 1 base, with 14 bases lying between them. The length of the CDR3 is 15 residues. Germline V CDR1 and CDR2: SNHLY, FYNNEI. The CDR3 protein is CASSKQGGPNTEAFF. The CDR3 DNA follows: TGTGCCAGCAGTAAACAAGGGGGACCGAACACTGAAGCTTTCTTT.

The rearrangement joins TRBV19 to TRBJ1-2, with a possible D match to TRBD1 (5 bases). This CDR3 contains 17 residues. V dropped 7 bases and J dropped 7 bases, with 28 bases sitting between them. Looked up from germline, CDR1 is LNHDA and CDR2 is SQIVND (reference sequence). This chain's CDR3 is CASNNGGSAGIDGGYTF. The DNA for the CDR3 is TGTGCCAGTAACAACGGGGGGTCAGCGGGGATTGATGGTGGCTACACCTTC. Supplemented by reference TRBV19 and TRBJ1-2, the full variable domain reads DGGITQSPKYLFRKEGQNVTLSCEQNLNHDAMYWYRQDPGQGLRLIYYSQIVNDFQKGDIAEGYSVSREKKESFPLTVTSAQKNPTAFYLCASNNGGSAGIDGGYTFGSGTRLTVV.

This clone was picked up one time. Written as DNA, the CDR3 is TGTGCCATCAGTGATGGGCACCTCTCCTACGAGCAGTACTTC. Translation gives CAISDGHLSYEQYF. The rearrangement joins TRBV10-3 to TRBJ2-7; no firm D call. The CDR3 spans 14 residues. V was cut by 3 bases and J by 0 bases, with 9 bases left in between. Germline CDR1 ENHRY, CDR2 SYGVKD.